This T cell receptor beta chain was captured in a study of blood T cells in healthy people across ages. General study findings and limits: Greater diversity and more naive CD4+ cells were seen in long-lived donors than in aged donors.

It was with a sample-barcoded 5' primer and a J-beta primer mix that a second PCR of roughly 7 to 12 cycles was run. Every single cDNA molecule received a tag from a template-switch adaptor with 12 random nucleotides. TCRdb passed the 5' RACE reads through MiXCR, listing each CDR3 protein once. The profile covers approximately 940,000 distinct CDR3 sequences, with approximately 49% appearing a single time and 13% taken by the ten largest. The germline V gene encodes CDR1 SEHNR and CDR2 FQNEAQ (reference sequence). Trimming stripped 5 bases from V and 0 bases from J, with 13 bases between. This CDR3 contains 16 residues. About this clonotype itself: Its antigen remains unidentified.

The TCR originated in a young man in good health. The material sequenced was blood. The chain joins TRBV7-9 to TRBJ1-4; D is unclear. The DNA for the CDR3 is TGTGCCAGCAGCCCAAAGCTACCCGCAACTAATGAAAAACTGTTTTTT. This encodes CASSPKLPATNEKLFF. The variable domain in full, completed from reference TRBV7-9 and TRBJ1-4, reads DTGVSQNPRHKITKRGQNVTFRCDPISEHNRLYWYRQTLGQGPEFLTYFQNEAQLEKSRLLSDRFSAERPKGSFSTLEIQRTEQGDSAMYLCASSPKLPATNEKLFFGSGTQLSVL.